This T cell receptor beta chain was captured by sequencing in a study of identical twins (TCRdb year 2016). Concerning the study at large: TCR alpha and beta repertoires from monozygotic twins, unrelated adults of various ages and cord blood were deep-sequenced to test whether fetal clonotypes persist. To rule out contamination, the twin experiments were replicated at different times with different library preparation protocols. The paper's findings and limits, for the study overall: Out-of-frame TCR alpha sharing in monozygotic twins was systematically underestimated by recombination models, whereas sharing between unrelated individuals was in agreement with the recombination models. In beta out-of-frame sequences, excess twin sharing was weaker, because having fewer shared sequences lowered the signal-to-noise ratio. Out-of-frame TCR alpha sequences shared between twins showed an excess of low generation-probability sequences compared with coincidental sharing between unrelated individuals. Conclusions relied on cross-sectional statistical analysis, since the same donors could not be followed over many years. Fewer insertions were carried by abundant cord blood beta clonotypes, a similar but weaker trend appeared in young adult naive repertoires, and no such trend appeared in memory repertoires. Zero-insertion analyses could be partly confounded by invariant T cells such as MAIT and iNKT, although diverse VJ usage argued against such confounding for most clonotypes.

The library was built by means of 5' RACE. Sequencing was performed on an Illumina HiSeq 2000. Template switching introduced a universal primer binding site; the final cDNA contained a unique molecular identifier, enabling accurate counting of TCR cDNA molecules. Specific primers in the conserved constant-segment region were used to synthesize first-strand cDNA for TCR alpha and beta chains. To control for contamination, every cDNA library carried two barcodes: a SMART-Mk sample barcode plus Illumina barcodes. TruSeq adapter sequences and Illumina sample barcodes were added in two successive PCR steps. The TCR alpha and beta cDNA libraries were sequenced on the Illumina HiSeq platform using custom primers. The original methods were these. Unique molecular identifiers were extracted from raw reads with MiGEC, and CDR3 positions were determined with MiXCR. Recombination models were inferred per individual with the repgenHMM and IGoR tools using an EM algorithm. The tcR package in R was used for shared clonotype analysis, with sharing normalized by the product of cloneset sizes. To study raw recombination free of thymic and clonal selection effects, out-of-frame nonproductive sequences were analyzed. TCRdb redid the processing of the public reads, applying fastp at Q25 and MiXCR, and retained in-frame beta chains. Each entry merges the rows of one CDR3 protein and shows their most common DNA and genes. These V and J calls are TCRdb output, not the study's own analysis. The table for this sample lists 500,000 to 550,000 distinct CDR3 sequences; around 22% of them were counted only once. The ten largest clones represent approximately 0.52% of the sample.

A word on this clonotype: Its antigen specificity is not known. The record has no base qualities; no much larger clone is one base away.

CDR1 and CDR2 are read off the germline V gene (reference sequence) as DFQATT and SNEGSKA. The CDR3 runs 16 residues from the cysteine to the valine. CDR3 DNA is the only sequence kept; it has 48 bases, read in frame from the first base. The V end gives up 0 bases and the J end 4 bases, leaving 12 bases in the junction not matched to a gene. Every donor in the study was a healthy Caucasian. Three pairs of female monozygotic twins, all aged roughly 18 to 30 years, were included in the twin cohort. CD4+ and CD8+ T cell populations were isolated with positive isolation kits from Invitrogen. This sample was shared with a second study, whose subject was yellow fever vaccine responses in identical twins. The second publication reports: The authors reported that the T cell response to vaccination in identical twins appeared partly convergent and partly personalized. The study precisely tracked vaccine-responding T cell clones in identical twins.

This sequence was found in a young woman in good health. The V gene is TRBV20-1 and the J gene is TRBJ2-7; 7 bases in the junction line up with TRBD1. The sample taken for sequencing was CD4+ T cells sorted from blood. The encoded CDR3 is CSARDQSPTGYYEQYV. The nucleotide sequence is TGCAGTGCTAGAGATCAGAGTCCGACAGGGTATTACGAGCAGTACGTC.